This TCR beta chain was captured by sequencing in a study of blood T cells in healthy people across ages (dated by TCRdb to 2014 to 2015). General notes on the study: Template switching captured roughly one uniquely barcoded TCR beta cDNA molecule per two T cells in model experiments. Age-related changes in TCR beta repertoire diversity were measured in the study by deep sequencing normalized with unique cDNA molecular identifiers. Four age groups were formed from the donors: young (average about 17 years), middle-aged (around 41), aged (around 62) and long-lived (82). Two additional independent replicas of 1 million unique cDNA reads from the same blood draw were analyzed for two donors (one aged 18 to 29 and one aged 80 or older).

Concerning this clonotype: The antigen this receptor binds is unknown. No base quality values were provided; no much bigger clone lies one nucleotide off.

Systemically healthy Caucasian individuals from Russia, about 38 in total and aged roughly 6 to 100 years, were included as donors. Each donor gave 9.5 to 10 milliliters of peripheral blood, drawn into EDTA-treated Vacutainer tubes. Ficoll-Paque density-gradient centrifugation was used to isolate PBMCs, with at least 6.5 million per sample. Total RNA was extracted from PBMCs with Trizol reagent, with at least 5 micrograms obtained per sample. For every donor, flow cytometry on a PBMC aliquot measured the percentage of naive CD45RAhigh/CD27high T cells. Spanning cysteine to phenylalanine, the CDR3 consists of 17 amino acids. The entry retains the CDR3 DNA only, 51 bases that are in frame from base 1. V is pruned by 7 bases and J by 3 bases, leaving 9 bases of the junction without a gene match. Libraries were prepared through 5' RACE. The listed sequencing device is Illumina HiSeq 2500. A second PCR of about 6 to 11 cycles was performed with a sample-barcoded 5' primer and a J-beta primer mix. Each TCR beta cDNA molecule received a unique molecular identifier from a template-switch 5' adaptor carrying 12 random nucleotides. Each sample yielded at least 3 million CDR3-containing paired-end reads. First-strand cDNA was synthesized from all RNA with the Mint cDNA synthesis kit, primed by a TRBC-specific oligonucleotide. Following uracil-DNA glycosylase treatment, a first 18-cycle PCR with universal primers M1SS and BC2_uni_R was performed on all cDNA. The authors processed their data as follows. Each sample was normalized by randomly selecting 1 million high-quality reads, each carrying a distinct molecular identifier. Instead of being binned into consensus sequences, reads with shared molecular identifiers were discarded. CDR3 identification, clonotype clustering and error correction used MiTCR with a Q25 quality threshold and the strictest error-elimination algorithm. A nonparametric unseen species model using Euler transformation provided a lower-bound estimate of total TCR beta diversity. The raw public data were reprocessed by TCRdb itself: fastp quality trimming at Q25, MiXCR clonotype calling, in-frame beta chains only. Rows with one shared CDR3 protein collapse into an entry with the most common genes and DNA. TCRdb, not the original authors, processed these V and J calls. The sample records around 500,000 distinct CDR3 sequences, about 26% of which are singletons. The top ten hold 3% to 4% of the sample.

The study at large found these results: The CMV infection status of donors was not known, potentially confounding age-related changes in expanded clonotypes. Conclusive comparison of naive and antigen-experienced compartments was prevented by the profiling of bulk unsorted PBMCs. As age increased, observed TCR beta diversity per million T cells dropped in a roughly linear way, and a significant reduction was already evident by age roughly 36. A strong correlation was found between observed TCR beta diversity and the percentage of naive T cells measured by flow cytometry. Total diversity estimates from one million sequenced T cells were considered lower bounds and underestimates. The long-lived group showed more naive CD4+ T cells, fewer expanded clones and increased TCR diversity than the aged group, suggesting age selection.

These sequences were also reported in another study, on T cells of mothers and their children. The second publication reports: Nine systemically healthy Caucasian individuals, comprising three mothers and their six children, were included as donors. cDNA synthesis used all of the extracted RNA, with around 1.6 ug of RNA in each 15 ul reaction. In the second PCR, sample barcodes and 2-4 random nucleotides were introduced via the M1S primer. Each mother yielded over 10 million TCR beta CDR3 reads and each child roughly 3 million reads. Thymic selection similarly shapes TCR recombination output in related and unrelated pairs, with minor effect from inherited differences. Normalized repertoire overlap in related mother-child pairs was always slightly higher than in unrelated mother-child pairs, but the difference was never significant. No persistent microchimeric T cell clones were detected, at a sensitivity of roughly 93 clones per million clonotypes. The study used deep NGS to compare TCR beta repertoires of mothers and children, seeking features distinguishing related mother-child pairs from unrelated individuals. On average, the children were approximately 11 +/- 4 years old, while the mothers were approximately 41 +/- 4 years old. After adapter ligation with NEBNext reagents, the libraries were sequenced on Illumina HiSeq 2000 with 100+100 nt paired-end reads. Mother and child libraries were prepared a month apart and sequenced in separate runs to prevent cross-contamination. Between about 500,000 and 2,100,000 distinct TCR beta clonotypes were identified per donor. Naive TCR beta clonotypes were estimated from low-frequency clonotypes matched to each donor's FACS-determined naive share, without sorting.

Material for sequencing was blood. Recombination joined TRBV12-3 or TRBV12-4 with TRBJ2-5, with 15 middle bases fitting TRBD2. The TCR was taken from a boy between 2 and 15 years old in good health. Here the CDR3 is given as CASTLGLAGGVKETQYF. The DNA sequence reads TGTGCCAGCACCCTGGGACTAGCGGGAGGCGTAAAAGAGACCCAGTACTTC.